These 4 T cell receptor beta chains originate from one sample sequenced in a study of T cells after yellow fever vaccination. Each CDR3 protein gets one entry after TCRdb re-called the 5' RACE reads with MiXCR. The table lists hundreds of thousands of distinct CDR3 sequences, 3.6% of them singletons. Sequenced here: PBMCs, sampled on the day of the yellow fever booster vaccination. The source is a man younger than 35 who received the YFV17D yellow fever vaccine.

This clonotype was recorded at least ten times. This chain joins TRBV7-2 and TRBJ1-1, with D tentatively TRBD1 (5 bases). Germline V gene data show CDR1 as SGHTA and CDR2 as FQGNSA. This CDR3 comprises 13 residues. V was trimmed by 3 bases and J by 4 bases, leaving 9 bases between them. The CDR3, as DNA: TGTGCCAGCAGCTTTAGCCAGGGCACTGAAGCTTTCTTT. It is translated as CASSFSQGTEAFF.

In its sample, this clonotype was seen a few times. V is TRBV4-1 and J is TRBJ2-3, with D perhaps assigned TRBD1 or TRBD2 (5 bases each). Germline V lookup: CDR1 MGHRA, CDR2 YSYEKL. The CDR3 spans 17 residues. Trimming took off 0 bases at V and 1 base at J, with 14 bases between the two ends. The CDR3 bases are TGCGCCAGCAGCCAAGATTACCCAGGGAGTGGCACAGATACGCAGTATTTT. This codes for CASSQDYPGSGTDTQYF.

There are many counts of this clonotype. The chain couples TRBV5-1 to TRBJ2-3; D gene unclear. Germline V CDR1 and CDR2: SGHRS, YFSETQ. V lost 4 bases and J 0 bases, leaving 12 bases between the germline ends. The CDR3 runs to 15 residues. The CDR3 protein is CASSPGSLSTDTQYF. The DNA for the CDR3 is TGCGCCAGCAGCCCAGGCTCGCTAAGCACAGATACGCAGTATTTT.

The table lists this clonotype with many counts. J is TRBJ2-3 and V is TRBV10-3, with TRBD2 matching over 10 bases. The germline CDR1 and CDR2 sequences are ENHRY and SYGVKD. Trimming at V came to 6 bases and at J to 9 bases, leaving 12 bases not matched to a gene. This CDR3 is 15 amino acids long. The CDR3 DNA sequence: TGTGCCATCAGAGGCCCGACTAGCGGGTGGGAGACGCAGTATTTT. This sequence encodes CAIRGPTSGWETQYF.